The rows below give T cell receptor beta chains drawn from one sample of a study of cytomegalovirus exposure and HLA in healthy donors. Profiling relied on immunoSEQ multiplex PCR, and the TCRdb table lists in-frame clones only, not all of them. The sample lists around 90,000 clones, approximately 79% occurring once. Sequencing used PBMCs. The receptors originated from a man aged 25-45 years in good health and CMV-seronegative. The CDR3 runs from the conserved cysteine through the conserved F or W. D genes are given only for firm matches. For some rows the clone size is stated as once, few or many, or as a class when expanded; others skip it.

TRBV29-1	TRBJ2-5	NA	few	CSVTSYQETQYF	TGCAGCGTGACATCGTACCAAGAGACCCAGTACTTC
TRBV15	TRBJ2-2	NA	NA	CATSRRQTGELFF	TGTGCCACCAGCAGACGACAGACCGGGGAGCTGTTTTTT
TRBV14	TRBJ1-6	TRBD1	NA	CASSQKWTGSPLHF	TGTGCCAGCAGCCAAAAGTGGACAGGGTCACCCCTCCACTTT
TRBV6-1	TRBJ2-7	NA	few	CASSELLDEQYF	TGTGCCAGCAGTGAACTGCTAGACGAGCAGTACTTC
TRBV27	TRBJ2-6	NA	NA	CASSLEGYGANVLTF	TGTGCCAGCAGTTTAGAGGGATATGGGGCCAACGTCCTGACTTTC
TRBV6-1	TRBJ1-6	NA	NA	CASSEYRSRYNSPLHF	TGTGCCAGCAGTGAATACAGATCCAGGTATAATTCACCCCTCCACTTT
TRBV9	TRBJ1-2	NA	NA	CASSSGGAGINYGYTF	TGTGCCAGCAGCTCGGGGGGCGCCGGAATTAACTATGGCTACACCTTC
TRBV5-1	TRBJ2-7	TRBD1	NA	CASNPSGTGGSEQYF	TGCGCCAGCAACCCATCCGGGACAGGGGGAAGCGAGCAGTACTTC
TRBV30	TRBJ1-5	NA	few	CAWSWSENQPQHF	TGTGCCTGGAGTTGGTCGGAGAATCAGCCCCAGCATTTT
TRBV5-5	TRBJ1-5	NA	NA	CASSTTLNSNQPQHF	TGTGCCAGCAGCACGACACTTAATAGCAATCAGCCCCAGCATTTT
TRBV25-1	TRBJ1-1	TRBD1	once	CASSGTGPDTEAFF	TGTGCCAGCAGTGGGACAGGGCCCGACACCGAAGCTTTCTTT
TRBV18	TRBJ2-1	TRBD1	NA	CASSPGQGDNEQFF	TGTGCCAGCTCACCCGGACAGGGGGACAATGAGCAGTTCTTC